The 13 T cell receptor beta chains in this list originate from one sample, sequenced in a study of PD-1 blockade in classical Hodgkin lymphoma. Clones were sequenced by immunoSEQ multiplex PCR, and TCRdb holds only the in-frame ones, with some missing. This table holds 43,000 or so clones, roughly 78% found once. Sample time point: cycle 4 day 1 (C4D1), after more than five weeks of nivolumab. All the patients suffered relapse after autologous stem cell transplantation, and brentuximab vedotin exposure differed. The sample here was peripheral blood mononuclear cells (PBMCs), taken before the fourth cycle of nivolumab. The receptors here all came from a human donor with classical Hodgkin lymphoma.

The table lists this clone with a count of one. The chain links TRBV27 to TRBJ1-1; tentative D call: TRBD1 (5 bases). CDR1 is MNHEY, CDR2 SMNVEV, per germline (reference sequence). V lost 5 bases, J lost 2 bases, and 9 bases lay in between. CDR3 length: 13 amino acids. CDR3 DNA sequence: TGTGCCAGCAGTCTCGGGACTAACACTGAAGCTTTCTTT. This encodes CASSLGTNTEAFF.

The rearrangement uses TRBV7-2 and TRBJ2-5; D is perhaps TRBD1 (6 bases). The germline CDR1 and CDR2 sequences are SGHTA and FQGNSA. Deletions cut 6 bases from V and 4 bases from J, with 12 bases between. CDR3 length: 13 residues. Here the CDR3 reads CASSLRGIETQYF. The CDR3 nucleotides are TGTGCCAGCAGTCTCAGGGGAATAGAGACCCAGTACTTC.

The chain couples TRBV27 to TRBJ2-7, with D possibly TRBD2 on 6 matching bases. The CDR3 is made up of 16 amino acids. In germline, CDR1 is MNHEY, CDR2 SMNVEV (reference sequence). V was trimmed by 9 bases and J by 3 bases, leaving 24 bases between them. CDR3 bases: TGTGCCAGTTGGACACGGGGGAGACGGACCGGCTACGAGCAGTACTTC. Protein sequence: CASWTRGRRTGYEQYF.

The V gene is TRBV5-6, the J gene TRBJ2-7; TRBD1 matches at 10 bases. CDR3 length: 14 residues. V lost 5 bases, J lost 3 bases, and 5 bases stayed unmatched. Germline V gene sequence: CDR1 SGHDT, CDR2 YYEEEE. CDR3 DNA: TGTGCCAGCAGACGACAGGGGGCTTACTACGAGCAGTACTTC. Translation: CASRRQGAYYEQYF.

This chain joins TRBV6-5 and TRBJ1-1; D is ambiguous. The germline V gene encodes CDR1 MNHEY and CDR2 SVGAGI. V was trimmed by 5 bases and J by 6 bases, leaving 13 bases between them. The CDR3 is made up of 13 amino acids. The CDR3 region is CASSPPVTPEAFF. In DNA form, the CDR3 reads TGTGCCAGCAGTCCCCCGGTGACCCCTGAAGCTTTCTTT.

CDR3 DNA: TGTGCCAGCAGTGGAGGGACTCACGCGCAGTACTTC. Its protein product is CASSGGTHAQYF. The chain links TRBV6-5 to TRBJ2-7; the D gene is possibly TRBD2 (6 bases). The CDR3 has 12 residues. Trimming stripped 5 bases from V and 9 bases from J, with 14 bases between. The germline CDR1 and CDR2 sequences are MNHEY and SVGAGI.

This clone turned up a few times. The chain has TRBV2 and TRBJ1-4, with 7 bases that match TRBD1. The trim removed 7 bases at V and 7 bases at J, leaving 12 bases unmatched. The CDR3 has 15 residues. Germline assignment: CDR1 SNHLY and CDR2 FYNNEI. CDR3 DNA sequence: TGTGCCAGCAAAACGGAGGTGACAGGGCGTGAAAAACTGTTTTTT. It translates to CASKTEVTGREKLFF.

The chain employs TRBV18 and TRBJ2-3, with unresolved D. Per germline, CDR1 KGHSH and CDR2 LQKENI. With 8 bases removed from V and 1 base from J, the gap between germline ends came to 13 bases. CDR3 size: 14 residues. DNA of the CDR3: TGTGCCAGCGCACTTGGGCCGGGCACAGATACGCAGTATTTT. Residues: CASALGPGTDTQYF.

The V gene is TRBV28, the J gene TRBJ1-1, with D uncertain. The germline V gene has CDR1 MDHEN and CDR2 SYDVKM. Between the trimmed V and J ends, which lost 5 bases and 0 bases, there was a span of 13 bases. The CDR3 has 15 amino acids. CDR3 residues: CASSTPTPMNTEAFF. The DNA for the CDR3 is TGTGCCAGCAGTACACCGACACCTATGAACACTGAAGCTTTCTTT.

This clone was seen just once. The V call is TRBV5-4, the J call TRBJ2-1; tentative D call: TRBD1 (6 bases). Germline loops: CDR1 SGHNT, CDR2 YYREEE (reference sequence). V lost 3 bases and J lost 0, with 10 bases in between. CDR3 length: 15 residues. The CDR3 region is CASSWDIPSYNEQFF. The CDR3, as DNA: TGTGCCAGCAGCTGGGACATTCCCTCCTACAATGAGCAGTTCTTC.

This chain joins TRBV19 and TRBJ1-2; the D gene is possibly TRBD1 (5 bases). The CDR3 loop spans 13 amino acids. Germline V gives CDR1 LNHDA, CDR2 SQIVND (reference sequence). Trimming left V 8 bases short and J 7 bases short, with 17 bases between. The CDR3: CASQNRGPGGYTF. In nucleotides, the CDR3 is TGTGCCAGTCAAAATCGGGGACCGGGTGGCTACACCTTC.

The genes are TRBV5-1 and TRBJ2-7; D possibly corresponds to TRBD1 (5 bases). Trimming cost V 1 base and J 2 bases, with 7 bases left between them. Per the germline V gene, CDR1 is SGHRS and CDR2 is YFSETQ. CDR3 length: 13 amino acids. The CDR3, as DNA: TGCGCCAGCAGCTTGCAGGGTCCCTACGAGCAGTACTTC. Its protein product is CASSLQGPYEQYF. The full variable domain, in which reference TRBV5-1 and TRBJ2-7 provide the parts outside the CDR3, is KAGVTQTPRYLIKTRGQQVTLSCSPISGHRSVSWYQQTPGQGLQFLFEYFSETQRNKGNFPGRFSGRQFSNSRSEMNVSTLELGDSALYLCASSLQGPYEQYFGPGTRLTVT.

This sequence joins TRBV7-2 and TRBJ1-5, with D perhaps TRBD1 (6 bases). Trimming cost V 5 bases and J 7 bases, with 15 bases left between them. The CDR3 extends over 14 amino acids. The germline V gene encodes CDR1 SGHTA and CDR2 FQGNSA. The DNA for the CDR3 is TGTGCCAGCAGCCCGCCGGGGGCACGGCAGCCCCAGCATTTT. Translated: CASSPPGARQPQHF.